A single sample is the source of the 7 T cell receptor beta chains below, sequenced in a study of CD4+ T cells in melanoma. Profiling relied on immunoSEQ multiplex PCR, and the TCRdb table lists in-frame clones only, not all of them. Here the sample spans 90,000 to 130,000 clones, about 92% being singletons. The sample was peripheral blood. The receptors stem from a human donor with melanoma.

This chain connects TRBV7-2 to TRBJ2-5; D ambiguous. The CDR3 is 14 amino acids. Trimming took off 1 base at V and 7 bases at J, with 13 bases between the two ends. Germline CDR1 reads SGHTA; CDR2 reads FQGNSA. Here the CDR3 reads CASSLEGDGGTQYF. The CDR3 DNA is TGTGCCAGCAGCTTAGAGGGTGACGGTGGGACCCAGTACTTC.

In this sample, this clone turned up a few times. This sequence joins TRBV5-1 and TRBJ2-2; D may match TRBD1 or TRBD2 (5 bases each). Germline V gene sequence: CDR1 SGHRS, CDR2 YFSETQ. There are 14 residues in the CDR3. V lost 7 bases to trimming and J lost 2 bases, with 12 bases between them. CDR3 sequence: CASGGIVNTGELFF. DNA for the CDR3: TGCGCCAGCGGGGGTATCGTCAACACCGGGGAGCTGTTTTTT.

The chain uses TRBV14 and TRBJ2-3; D uncertain. V lost 1 base to trimming and J lost 7 bases, with 9 bases between them. The germline V gene has CDR1 SGHDN and CDR2 FVKESK. The CDR3 is 13 amino acids. CDR3 sequence reads: CASSQVIQNTQYF. The CDR3 DNA reads TGTGCCAGCAGCCAAGTGATCCAAAATACGCAGTATTTT.

The chain combines TRBV10-3 with TRBJ2-3, with D unresolved. The CDR3 extends over 12 amino acids. Trimming removed 8 bases at V and 0 bases at J, with 6 bases between. Germline assignment: CDR1 ENHRY and CDR2 SYGVKD. Here the CDR3 reads CAIADSTDTQYF. For the CDR3, the DNA is TGTGCCATCGCAGACAGCACAGATACGCAGTATTTT.

The chain has TRBV28 and TRBJ1-6, with D perhaps TRBD1 (6 bases). The CDR3 contains 16 residues. The V and J ends lost 5 bases and 4 bases respectively, with 15 bases between them. Germline V gene sequence: CDR1 MDHEN, CDR2 SYDVKM. This CDR3 reads CASSRTGTPYNSPLHF. In DNA form, the CDR3 reads TGTGCCAGCAGTCGTACAGGGACGCCATATAATTCACCCCTCCACTTT.

The chain carries TRBV4-3 and TRBJ2-5; D not resolved. Per germline, CDR1 LGHNA and CDR2 YSLEER. V was shortened by 0 bases and J by 0 bases, with 8 bases between the two germline ends. The CDR3 runs to 15 residues. The CDR3 DNA reads as TGCGCCAGCAGCCAAGATCGGGCCAACCAAGAGACCCAGTACTTC. Protein: CASSQDRANQETQYF.

V gene TRBV11-2 combines with J gene TRBJ2-5, with D possibly being TRBD1 (5 bases). V was trimmed by 3 bases and J by 5 bases, leaving 16 bases between them. The CDR3 runs to 15 residues. Germline values: CDR1 SGHAT, CDR2 FQNNGV. The CDR3 nucleotides read TGTGCCAGCAGCTTGGGGTCGGCAGGGATGGAGACCCAGTACTTC. Its protein product is CASSLGSAGMETQYF.